The 3 T cell receptor beta chains listed next were all sequenced from one sample in a study of blood T cells in healthy people across ages. For the second PCR, which ran for about 6 to 12 cycles, a sample-barcoded 5' primer and a J-beta primer mix were used. TCRdb called the 5' RACE reads again in MiXCR, with one record for every CDR3 protein. The repertoire consists of some 760,000 distinct CDR3 sequences, with 25% occurring once and the leading ten covering more than 8.5%. The data also belong to a second study, concerning T cells of mothers and their children.

The sequenced sample was blood. The receptors were gathered from a boy younger than 18 in good health.

The chain links TRBV5-1 to TRBJ2-5; either TRBD1 or TRBD2 may supply D (6 bases each). Germline V gene lookup returns CDR1 SGHRS and CDR2 YFSETQ. The CDR3 sequence is 15 residues long. Trimming removed 6 bases at V and 5 bases at J, with 20 bases between. The CDR3 nucleotides are TGCGCCAGCACATGGGGGCCCGGGAGCGATGAGACCCAGTACTTC. It is translated as CASTWGPGSDETQYF.

The chain carries TRBV28 and TRBJ1-2; tentative D call: TRBD1 (5 bases). The CDR3 covers 15 residues. CDR1 is MDHEN, CDR2 SYDVKM, per germline. The germline V and J ends were trimmed by 7 bases and 6 bases, with 21 bases remaining between them. The CDR3 spells CASTSRGGNLHGYTF. In DNA, the CDR3 is TGTGCCAGCACCTCCCGGGGGGGGAATCTTCATGGCTACACCTTC.

In DNA, the CDR3 is TGTGCCAGCTCCTCCGGGACAGGTGGAGGGGAGCAGTTCTTC. Translation gives CASSSGTGGGEQFF. This chain connects TRBV7-9 to TRBJ2-1; 8 nucleotides align to TRBD1. The CDR3 totals 14 residues. Germline loops: CDR1 SEHNR, CDR2 FQNEAQ (reference sequence). The V and J ends lost 8 bases and 10 bases, in that order; junction bases with no gene match: 13.